Each of the 13 T cell receptor beta chains below was sequenced from the same sample in a study of blood T cell repertoires in COVID-19. Some clones are missing from TCRdb's copy, which holds only in-frame ones; the method was immunoSEQ multiplex PCR. The sample shows 450,000 or so clones, approximately 92% of them seen only once. Sequencing used peripheral blood. The origin of the receptors is a young man with COVID-19, enrolled during active disease.

The rearrangement joins TRBV19 to TRBJ1-1; D is uncertain. The ends were cut back, 5 bases at V and 1 base at J, with 8 bases in the middle. Germline lookup yields CDR1 LNHDA and CDR2 SQIVND (reference sequence). The CDR3 covers 13 residues. CDR3 residues: CASSSRPNTEAFF. The CDR3 bases are TGTGCCAGTAGTTCCCGTCCGAACACTGAAGCTTTCTTT.

The rearrangement joins TRBV2 to TRBJ1-1; 7 bases line up with TRBD1. Unmatched junction bases numbered 4, after V lost 4 bases and J lost 2 bases. The length of the CDR3 is 14 residues. Germline CDR1 SNHLY, CDR2 FYNNEI. In DNA, the CDR3 is TGTGCCAGCAGTGTGAGGGACAGAAACACTGAAGCTTTCTTT. This codes for CASSVRDRNTEAFF.

J is TRBJ2-2 and V is TRBV4-1; 12 bases align to TRBD2. Per the germline V gene, CDR1 is MGHRA and CDR2 is YSYEKL. The length of the CDR3 is 18 residues. With 5 bases clipped from V and 4 bases from J, the junction kept 11 bases outside the gene matches. The DNA of the CDR3 is TGCGCCAGCAGCTCACGACTAGCGGGGGCCAGGGGCACCGGGGAGCTGTTTTTT. Protein: CASSSRLAGARGTGELFF.

With respect to this clone: Additional DNA sequences in this sample encode the identical CDR3. The genes are TRBV24-1 and TRBJ2-3, with D possibly matching TRBD1 (5 bases). The ends were cut back, 0 bases at V and 5 bases at J, with 5 bases in the middle. The CDR3 consists of 13 residues. Germline CDR1 KGHDR, CDR2 SFDVKD. CDR3 loop: CATSDLRGDTQYF. In DNA form, the CDR3 reads TGTGCCACCAGTGATTTGAGGGGAGATACGCAGTATTTT.

This clone was found a few times. This rearrangement joins TRBV19 to TRBJ1-1, with a tentative D call TRBD1 (5 bases). Between the trimmed V and J ends, which lost 3 bases and 0 bases, there was a span of 20 bases. Germline assignment: CDR1 LNHDA and CDR2 SQIVND (reference sequence). This CDR3 region has 18 residues. DNA for the CDR3: TGTGCCAGTAGTATCAGGGACTTGCGACTTAATATGAACACTGAAGCTTTCTTT. This sequence encodes CASSIRDLRLNMNTEAFF. Full variable domain (missing parts from reference TRBV19 and TRBJ1-1): DGGITQSPKYLFRKEGQNVTLSCEQNLNHDAMYWYRQDPGQGLRLIYYSQIVNDFQKGDIAEGYSVSREKKESFPLTVTSAQKNPTAFYLCASSIRDLRLNMNTEAFFGQGTRLTVV.

The rearrangement uses TRBV7-5 and TRBJ2-7; no DNA check was done on the table's D call, TRBD2. TRBV7-5 is described as a pseudogene. This CDR3 has 17 residues. In DNA, the CDR3 is TGTGTCAGAAGCATACAGTTGGGACTAGCGGTCTCCTACGAGCAGTACTTC. It translates to CVRSIQLGLAVSYEQYF.

The chain couples TRBV18 to TRBJ2-5; a weak D match, TRBD2 (5 bases). CDR3 length: 16 amino acids. The germline V gene has CDR1 KGHSH and CDR2 LQKENI. Between the trimmed V and J ends, which lost 3 bases and 0 bases, there was a span of 14 bases. CDR3 sequence: CASSPGKNSNQETQYF. In DNA, the CDR3 is TGTGCCAGCTCACCCGGGAAAAATTCCAACCAAGAGACCCAGTACTTC.

This clone appeared a single time. The genes are TRBV3-1 (or the pseudogene TRBV3-2) and TRBJ1-4, with no clear D. There are 16 residues in the CDR3. Germline CDR1 is LGHDT and CDR2 is YNNKEL (reference sequence). With 1 base removed from V and 0 bases from J, the gap between germline ends came to 9 bases. CDR3 protein: CASSQVVGATNEKLFF. The CDR3 DNA follows: TGTGCCAGCAGCCAAGTGGTAGGAGCAACTAATGAAAAACTGTTTTTT.

This clone appeared once. The chain employs TRBV21-1 and TRBJ1-1. TRBV21-1 is marked as a pseudogene. This CDR3 has 14 residues. CDR3 residues: CASSKVRGNTEAFF. The CDR3 DNA sequence: TGTGCCAGCAGCAAGGTCCGGGGGAACACTGAAGCTTTCTTT.

The chain carries TRBV6-4 and TRBJ2-5; D not resolved. CDR1 and CDR2 (germline): MRHNA, SNTAGT. CDR3 length: 13 amino acids. Trimming removed 4 bases at V and 1 base at J, with 7 bases between. The chain's CDR3 is CASSARFQETQYF. The CDR3 nucleotides read TGTGCCAGCAGTGCGCGATTCCAAGAGACCCAGTACTTC.

The rearrangement uses TRBV10-2 and TRBJ1-6, with 7 bases matching TRBD1. Germline CDR1 WSHSY, CDR2 SAAADI. The CDR3 contains 15 residues. J gave up 7 bases and V 4 bases, and 7 bases lay outside the gene matches. CDR3: CASSALSGGNSPLHF. The CDR3 bases are TGCGCCAGCAGTGCTCTTTCAGGGGGGAATTCACCCCTCCACTTT.

V is TRBV7-8 and J is TRBJ2-2; 7 bases align to TRBD2. This CDR3 contains 16 residues. V lost 5 bases, J lost 4 bases, and 10 bases stayed unmatched. Germline V CDR1 and CDR2: SGHVS, FQNEAQ. CDR3 nucleotides: TGTGCCAGCAGCGCAAGAACGGGGGGATCCACCGGGGAGCTGTTTTTT. Its protein is CASSARTGGSTGELFF.

The CDR3 coding sequence is TGTGCCAGCAGCTACGACAGGTCTGCTGGAAACACCATATATTTT. Its translation is CASSYDRSAGNTIYF. The J gene is TRBJ1-3, the V gene TRBV5-4; possible D gene TRBD1, 6 bases. V lost 3 bases and J lost 2, with 12 bases in between. This CDR3 spans 15 amino acids. The germline gives CDR1 SGHNT, CDR2 YYREEE (reference sequence).